This T cell receptor (beta chain) was captured in a study of blood T cells in healthy people across ages. Turning to the study itself: Template switching picked up about one barcoded beta molecule for each two T cells. Broader study findings: Estimated diversity, derived from one million T cells, was regarded as an underestimate. There was a strong correlation between TCR beta diversity and naive T cell percentage.

From germline, CDR1 is MGHRA and CDR2 YSYEKL. The CDR3 consists of 13 residues. V shed 4 bases and J shed 5 bases, with 12 bases lying between them. It was with a sample-barcoded 5' primer and a J-beta primer mix that a second PCR of roughly 6 to 12 cycles was run. TCRdb redid the calling of the 5' RACE reads with MiXCR, one entry per CDR3 protein. Of about 930,000 distinct CDR3 sequences listed, around 29% are singletons. Extractions gave at least 6 micrograms of total RNA per sample. The sample holds many counts of this clonotype. Its target is unknown. This sample also appeared in a second study, on T cells of mothers and their children.

Sequences were obtained from blood. The sequence came from a woman in her thirties or forties in good health. The chain employs TRBV4-1 and TRBJ2-7; D gene ambiguous. CDR3 sequence: CASSPLFGNEQYF. The CDR3 coding sequence is TGCGCCAGCAGCCCCCTATTCGGAAACGAGCAGTACTTC.